This TCR beta chain came from a study of CD4+ T cells in melanoma. This clone was observed a handful of times. CDR3 length equals 16 residues. V shed 0 bases, J shed 2 bases, and the junction held 5 bases outside the gene matches. The germline CDR1 and CDR2 sequences are SGHRS and YFSETQ. Sequenced by immunoSEQ multiplex PCR; TCRdb stores in-frame clones only, minus some. The sample records some 10,000 clones, about two thirds being singletons. Input material: cells from a culture (not recorded whether cultured in vitro). This clonotype was sampled from a human donor with melanoma. This chain uses TRBV5-1 with TRBJ2-3, with TRBD2 matching over 8 bases. CDR3 residues: CASSLGTSWATDTQYF. The CDR3 nucleotides are TGCGCCAGCAGCTTGGGGACTAGCTGGGCCACAGATACGCAGTATTTT.